This T cell receptor beta chain was retrieved from a study of blood T cell repertoires in COVID-19. As for the study in general: Material from acute and convalescent COVID-19 was sourced from the United States, Italy and Spain. T cells, B-cell-depleted T cells, or PBMCs provided the cDNA or gDNA that served as material.

The germline V gene has CDR1 LGHDT and CDR2 YNNKEL (reference sequence). The CDR3 has 13 residues. V lost 4 bases to trimming and J lost 8 bases, with 14 bases between them. TCRdb keeps only in-frame clones here, not all; method: immunoSEQ multiplex PCR. The table lists approximately 250,000 clones, roughly 82% of them singletons. The sample taken for sequencing was peripheral blood. This sequence was found in a man aged 40-55 years who had recovered from COVID-19. The chain uses TRBV3-1 (or the pseudogene TRBV3-2) and TRBJ1-2; perhaps TRBD1 as D (6 bases). This CDR3 is CASSPGGALGYTF. CDR3 coding DNA: TGTGCCAGCAGCCCTGGGGGGGCCCTCGGCTACACCTTC.